This TCR beta chain was retrieved from a study of T-cell reconstitution after alpha-beta-depleted transplantation in children. The study's findings and limits: About two months after transplant, alpha-beta T cells reportedly came from several hundred expanded graft clones. For some patients, TCRbeta diversity was high at day 60 because of recipient T cells and thymic progenitors that survived. Newly produced T cells mostly accounted for T-cell counts and diversity one year post-transplant.

Construction of the TCRbeta library involved unique molecular identifiers. TCRdb re-analysed the PCR reads in MiXCR, keeping a single row per CDR3 protein. The table records about 98,000 distinct CDR3 sequences, less than 25% of them present only once. Germline V gives CDR1 SGHTA, CDR2 FQGNSA. The CDR3 is 15 residues long. V lost 1 base to trimming and J lost 2 bases, with 10 bases between them. A few counts support this clonotype. The target antigen is unknown. Sample: PBMCs, taken before TCRalphabeta/CD19-depleted stem cell transplant. This TCR was sampled from a boy aged 2 to 10 with acute lymphoblastic leukemia, due to receive a stem cell transplant. The gene calls are TRBV7-2 and TRBJ2-3; D may be TRBD1 or TRBD2 (5 bases each). The CDR3 protein is CASSLVGTHTDTQYF. The CDR3 nucleotides are TGTGCCAGCAGCTTAGTGGGGACCCACACAGATACGCAGTATTTT.